Following are 18 T cell receptor beta chains from one sample sequenced in a study of cytomegalovirus exposure and HLA in healthy donors (dated by TCRdb to the late 2010s). Receptor libraries were prepared by the immunoSEQ multiplex PCR assay. A mixture of 60 forward primers for TCR Vbeta segments and 13 reverse primers for TCR Jbeta segments was used in the multiplex PCR. TCRdb retrieved this table from immuneACCESS and kept in-frame rearrangements only. Not all clones are present; in checked studies, unresolved V genes account for under half, and no reason is known for the remainder. The sample table holds approximately 160,000 clones, of which less than 80% were seen once. The top ten constitute less than 1% of the sample. The source material was PBMCs. These receptors were collected from a female donor in good health and CMV-seronegative.

The chain combines TRBV19 with TRBJ2-7; 12 positions agree with TRBD2. V lost 6 bases, J lost 7 bases, and 4 bases stayed unmatched. CDR3 length: 13 amino acids. Germline CDR1 is LNHDA and CDR2 is SQIVND (reference sequence). The CDR3 region has the DNA TGTGCCAGTAGGACTAGCGGGGGAAGTGAGCAGTACTTC. Translated, it gives CASRTSGGSEQYF. Combining the CDR3 with reference TRBV19 and TRBJ2-7 gives the whole variable domain DGGITQSPKYLFRKEGQNVTLSCEQNLNHDAMYWYRQDPGQGLRLIYYSQIVNDFQKGDIAEGYSVSREKKESFPLTVTSAQKNPTAFYLCASRTSGGSEQYFGPGTRLTVT.

This clone was recorded a few times. The rearrangement links TRBV30 to TRBJ1-4, with TRBD1 matching 9 bases. The CDR3 spans 21 residues. Unmatched junction bases numbered 28, after V lost 3 bases and J lost 8 bases. Germline V gene lookup returns CDR1 GTSNPN and CDR2 SVGIG (reference sequence). In DNA form, the CDR3 reads TGTGCCTGGAGCGGTTTTACCCAAGGGACAGGGTCAGAAGCTTTCCTGGAAAAACTGTTTTTT. Translated: CAWSGFTQGTGSEAFLEKLFF.

The V gene is TRBV6-4, the J gene TRBJ2-2; D is possibly TRBD2 (5 bases). This CDR3 has 14 residues. Germline V gene data show CDR1 as MRHNA and CDR2 as SNTAGT. Trimming removed 4 bases at V and 5 bases at J, with 11 bases between. The CDR3 coding sequence is TGTGCCAGCAGTGCTTCCCCGGGAACCGGGGAGCTGTTTTTT. It is translated as CASSASPGTGELFF.

This chain links TRBV5-1 with TRBJ2-5; 7 bases match TRBD1. Germline CDR1 is SGHRS and CDR2 is YFSETQ. The CDR3 covers 14 residues. V lost 4 bases, J lost 3 bases, and 6 bases stayed unmatched. The CDR3 sequence is CASSIGGYEETQYF. The CDR3 nucleotides are TGCGCCAGCAGCATAGGGGGCTATGAAGAGACCCAGTACTTC.

In regard to this clone: The junction departs from germline at one end; a sequencing error may be responsible. The genes are TRBV7-9 and TRBJ1-1; 8 positions agree with TRBD1. The CDR3 sequence is 15 residues long. Germline V gene sequence: CDR1 SEHNR, CDR2 FQNEAQ (reference sequence). In nucleotides, the CDR3 is TGTTCCAGCAGCTTCTGGACAGGGAGGGACACTGAAGCTTTCTTT. Encoded protein: CSSSFWTGRDTEAFF.

In DNA form, the CDR3 reads TGTGCCTGGAGCTCCGGGTGGGCGCAGTATTTT. This codes for CAWSSGWAQYF. This chain connects TRBV30 to TRBJ2-3; no clear D. Germline assignment: CDR1 GTSNPN and CDR2 SVGIG (reference sequence). The CDR3 extends over 11 amino acids. Trimming removed 3 bases from V and 10 bases from J, with 11 bases in between. The variable domain in full, completed from reference TRBV30 and TRBJ2-3, reads SQTIHQWPATLVQPVGSPLSLECTVEGTSNPNLYWYRQAAGRGLQLLFYSVGIGQISSEVPQNLSASRPQDRQFILSSKKLLLSDSGFYLCAWSSGWAQYFGPGTRLTVL.

The chain employs TRBV5-1 and TRBJ2-1; D is uncertain. The CDR3 sequence is 15 residues long. CDR1 SGHRS and CDR2 YFSETQ come from the germline V gene. Trimming cost V 4 bases and J 6 bases, with 17 bases left between them. CDR3 region: CASSLQTQTFNEQFF. The CDR3 DNA is TGCGCCAGCAGCCTACAGACACAGACCTTCAATGAGCAGTTCTTC.

The genes are TRBV4-3 and TRBJ1-4; D ambiguous. The germline CDR1 and CDR2 sequences are LGHNA and YSLEER. Trimming shortened V by 0 bases and J by 0 bases, and 11 bases separated the two germline ends. The CDR3 is made up of 17 amino acids. The CDR3 sequence: CASSQDPPRTTNEKLFF. The CDR3 DNA reads TGCGCCAGCAGCCAAGATCCCCCCAGGACAACTAATGAAAAACTGTTTTTT.

This chain links TRBV29-1 with TRBJ2-1; 10 nucleotides line up with TRBD2. This CDR3 is 16 amino acids long. With V trimmed by 4 bases and J by 6 bases, 12 bases remained unmatched. Germline V lookup: CDR1 SQVTM, CDR2 ANQGSEA. The CDR3 loop reads CSVASGLAGVGNEQFF. Here the CDR3 DNA reads TGCAGCGTTGCATCTGGGCTAGCGGGAGTGGGCAATGAGCAGTTCTTC.

CDR3 sequence (DNA): TGTGCCAGCAGCTTAGGCGGGAGCGCAGATACGCAGTATTTT. Encoded protein: CASSLGGSADTQYF. The rearrangement uses TRBV7-8 and TRBJ2-3, with 7 bases aligning to TRBD2. There are 14 residues in the CDR3. The germline V gene has CDR1 SGHVS and CDR2 FQNEAQ. Trimming removed 1 base from V and 4 bases from J; junction bases left unmatched: 2.

J is TRBJ1-1 and V is TRBV27, with TRBD1 matching over 9 bases. The length of the CDR3 is 17 residues. Trimming at V came to 5 bases and at J to 5 bases, leaving 15 bases not matched to a gene. Germline V gene lookup returns CDR1 MNHEY and CDR2 SMNVEV (reference sequence). The CDR3 spells CASSTGTGFRGYTEAFF. DNA for the CDR3: TGTGCCAGCAGTACAGGGACAGGGTTTAGAGGTTATACTGAAGCTTTCTTT.

This chain connects TRBV5-3 to TRBJ2-5, with 9 bases lining up with TRBD2. TRBV5-3 is noted as an ORF with a role that remains uncertain. CDR3 length equals 14 residues. The junction had 3 bases not matched to a gene; V was cut back by 2 bases and J by 4 bases. CDR3: CARSFAGGGETQYF. The CDR3 nucleotides are TGTGCCAGAAGCTTTGCGGGAGGGGGAGAGACCCAGTACTTC.

The J gene is TRBJ2-5, the V gene TRBV7-9, with D possibly TRBD2 on 6 matching bases. Germline V CDR1 and CDR2: SEHNR, FQNEAQ (reference sequence). The CDR3 totals 16 residues. Trimming removed 5 bases at V and 3 bases at J, with 19 bases between. DNA for the CDR3: TGTGCCAGCAGCCTAACCACCGGGACTCTGAAAGAGACCCAGTACTTC. It is translated as CASSLTTGTLKETQYF.

The chain has TRBV7-2 and TRBJ2-3; possibly TRBD2 for D (5 bases). This CDR3 region has 15 residues. Germline loops: CDR1 SGHTA, CDR2 FQGNSA. The V gene lost 1 base and the J gene lost 0 bases, with 8 bases spanning the gap. CDR3 sequence reads: CASSLGLPSTDTQYF. The CDR3 nucleotides are TGTGCCAGCAGCTTAGGACTACCGAGCACAGATACGCAGTATTTT.

The V and J genes are TRBV28 and TRBJ1-2; D is possibly TRBD1 (5 bases). This CDR3 contains 15 residues. V lost 1 base and J 7 bases, leaving 16 bases between the germline ends. In germline, CDR1 is MDHEN, CDR2 SYDVKM. CDR3 coding DNA: TGTGCCAGCAGTTTATCCGGGGGGTCGGGATCTGGCTACACCTTC. Translation gives CASSLSGGSGSGYTF.

The V call is TRBV11-2, the J call TRBJ1-5; no firm D call. The germline gives CDR1 SGHAT, CDR2 FQNNGV. V dropped 5 bases and J dropped 6 bases, with 11 bases sitting between them. The CDR3 runs to 13 residues. The CDR3 is CASSTEHSQPQHF. For the CDR3, the DNA is TGTGCCAGCAGCACAGAGCATAGTCAGCCCCAGCATTTT.

Comment on this clone: Other DNA sequences in the same sample also yield this CDR3. The rearrangement uses TRBV7-9 and TRBJ1-2; D possibly corresponds to TRBD1 (6 bases). Deletions cut 5 bases from V and 3 bases from J, with 10 bases between. Germline values: CDR1 SEHNR, CDR2 FQNEAQ (reference sequence). This CDR3 comprises 13 residues. The CDR3 DNA is TGTGCCAGCAGCCTCAGGGGTGACTATGGCTACACCTTC. Translation gives CASSLRGDYGYTF.

The chain uses TRBV14 and TRBJ2-6; D unclear. The germline gives CDR1 SGHDN, CDR2 FVKESK. Trimming stripped 0 bases from V and 2 bases from J, with 14 bases between. This CDR3 is 18 amino acids long. CDR3 nucleotides: TGTGCCAGCAGCCAAGATCTTAGTCCATTACCTGGGGCCAACGTCCTGACTTTC. Residues: CASSQDLSPLPGANVLTF.